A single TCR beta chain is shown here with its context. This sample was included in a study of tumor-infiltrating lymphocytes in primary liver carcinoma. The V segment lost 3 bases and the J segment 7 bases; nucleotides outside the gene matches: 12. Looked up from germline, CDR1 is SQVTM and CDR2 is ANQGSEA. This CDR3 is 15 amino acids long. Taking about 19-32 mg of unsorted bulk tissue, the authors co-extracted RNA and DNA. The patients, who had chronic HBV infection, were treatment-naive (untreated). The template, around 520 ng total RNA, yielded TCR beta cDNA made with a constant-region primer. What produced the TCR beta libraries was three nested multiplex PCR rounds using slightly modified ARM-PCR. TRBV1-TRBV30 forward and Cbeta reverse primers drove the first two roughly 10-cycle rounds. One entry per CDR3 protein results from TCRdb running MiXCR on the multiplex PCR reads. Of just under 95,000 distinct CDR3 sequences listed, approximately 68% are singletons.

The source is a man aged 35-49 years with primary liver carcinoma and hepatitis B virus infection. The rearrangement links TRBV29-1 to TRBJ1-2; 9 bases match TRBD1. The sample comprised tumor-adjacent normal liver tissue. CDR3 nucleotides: TGCAGCGTTGAGAATCAGAGGACAGGGGCACCTGGCTACACCTTC. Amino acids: CSVENQRTGAPGYTF.